This record covers a single TCR beta chain. The antigen remains unidentified. One junction end does not reproduce the germline sequence, and a read error may be involved. The germline V gene has CDR1 DFQATT and CDR2 SNEGSKA (reference sequence). This CDR3 comprises 15 residues. MiXCR was run by TCRdb on the RT-PCR reads, yielding one entry per CDR3 protein. The sample consists of around 480,000 distinct CDR3 sequences, approximately 15% of them appearing once. This sample stems from a study of response to subunit inactivated influenza vaccine. General study points: A suggestion made by the authors is that each seasonal influenza vaccination recruits few new T cells.

V and J are TRBV20-1 and TRBJ2-1, with TRBD2 matching over 9 bases. The sequencing here drew on CD4+ T cells sorted from PBMCs, taken around 25 months after vaccination. The TCR was taken from a man aged 50-75 years who received an inactivated influenza vaccine. This CDR3 reads CSANPFAGGYNERFF. In DNA, the CDR3 is TGCAGTGCTAACCCCTTTGCGGGAGGGTACAATGAGCGGTTCTTC.